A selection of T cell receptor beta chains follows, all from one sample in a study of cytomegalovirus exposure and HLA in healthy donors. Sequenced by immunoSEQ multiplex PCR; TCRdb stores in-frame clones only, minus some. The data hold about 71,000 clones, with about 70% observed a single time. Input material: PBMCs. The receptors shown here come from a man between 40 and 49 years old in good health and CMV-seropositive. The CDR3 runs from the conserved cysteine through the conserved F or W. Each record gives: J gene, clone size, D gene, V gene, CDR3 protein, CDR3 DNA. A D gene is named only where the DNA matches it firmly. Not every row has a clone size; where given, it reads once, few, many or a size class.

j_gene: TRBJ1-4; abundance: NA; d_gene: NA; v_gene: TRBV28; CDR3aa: CASSFVSASAGDKVFF; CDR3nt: TGTGCCAGCAGTTTTGTTTCGGCCTCCGCCGGGGACAAGGTGTTTTTT
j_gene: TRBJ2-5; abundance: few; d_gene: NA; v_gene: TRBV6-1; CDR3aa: CASNSGGGGETQYF; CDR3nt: TGTGCCAGCAACTCGGGGGGCGGAGGTGAGACCCAGTACTTC
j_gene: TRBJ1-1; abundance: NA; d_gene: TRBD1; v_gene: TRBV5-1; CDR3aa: CANSDRANTEAFF; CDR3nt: TGCGCCAACTCCGACAGGGCCAACACTGAAGCTTTCTTT
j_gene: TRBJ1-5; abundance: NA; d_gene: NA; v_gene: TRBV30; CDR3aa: CAWTLGDSQPQHF; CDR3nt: TGTGCCTGGACCCTCGGGGATAGTCAGCCCCAGCATTTT
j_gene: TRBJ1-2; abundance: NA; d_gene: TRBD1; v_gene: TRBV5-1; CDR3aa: CASSLDTGTAYGYTF; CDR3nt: TGCGCCAGCAGCTTGGACACCGGGACAGCCTATGGCTACACCTTC
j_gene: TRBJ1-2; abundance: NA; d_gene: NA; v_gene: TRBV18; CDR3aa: CASSPRERYYGYTF; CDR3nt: TGTGCCAGCTCACCAAGGGAGAGGTACTATGGCTACACCTTC
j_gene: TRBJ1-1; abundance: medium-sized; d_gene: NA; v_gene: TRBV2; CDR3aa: CASRQGSNTEAFF; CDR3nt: TGTGCCAGCAGGCAGGGCTCGAACACTGAAGCTTTCTTT
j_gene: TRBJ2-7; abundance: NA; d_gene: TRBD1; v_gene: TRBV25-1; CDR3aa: CASNRQGYEQYF; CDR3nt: TGTGCCAGTAATCGACAGGGGTACGAGCAGTACTTC
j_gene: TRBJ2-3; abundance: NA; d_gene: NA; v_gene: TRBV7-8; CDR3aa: CASSLGASRLTDTQYF; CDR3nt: TGTGCCAGCAGCTTAGGGGCTAGCAGACTCACAGATACGCAGTATTTT
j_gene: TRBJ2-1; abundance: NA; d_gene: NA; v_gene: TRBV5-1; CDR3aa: CASSLTGRGDHEQFF; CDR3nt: TGCGCCAGCAGCTTGACAGGCAGGGGAGACCATGAGCAGTTCTTC
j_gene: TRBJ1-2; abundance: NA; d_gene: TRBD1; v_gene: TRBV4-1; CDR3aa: CASSQDTGEYYGYTF; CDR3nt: TGCGCCAGCAGCCAAGATACAGGGGAATACTATGGCTACACCTTC
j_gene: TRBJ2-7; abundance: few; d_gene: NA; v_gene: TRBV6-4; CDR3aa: CASSLDVEQYF; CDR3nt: TGTGCCAGCAGTCTAGACGTCGAGCAGTACTTC
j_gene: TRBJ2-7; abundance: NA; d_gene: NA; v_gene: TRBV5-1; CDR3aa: CASSPGMGAGYF; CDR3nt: TGCGCCAGCAGCCCCGGCATGGGAGCTGGGTACTTC
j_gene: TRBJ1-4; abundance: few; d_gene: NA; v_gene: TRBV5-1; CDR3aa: CASSSDPDSNEKLFF; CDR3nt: TGCGCCAGCAGCTCTGACCCGGACAGTAATGAAAAACTGTTTTTT
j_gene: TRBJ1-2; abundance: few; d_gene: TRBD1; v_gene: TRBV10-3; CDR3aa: CATTPQGTYGYTF; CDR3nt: TGTGCCACCACACCACAGGGGACCTATGGCTACACCTTC
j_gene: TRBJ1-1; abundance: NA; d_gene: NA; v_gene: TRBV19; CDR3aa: CASSSQQFTEAFF; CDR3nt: TGTGCCAGTAGTTCACAACAGTTCACTGAAGCTTTCTTT
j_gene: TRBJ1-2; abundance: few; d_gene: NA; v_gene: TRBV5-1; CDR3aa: CASSEGHLENYGYTF; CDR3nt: TGCGCCAGCAGCGAGGGACACCTCGAAAACTATGGCTACACCTTC
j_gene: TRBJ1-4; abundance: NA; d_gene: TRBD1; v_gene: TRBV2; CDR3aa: CARSDRSATNEKLFF; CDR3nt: TGTGCCAGGTCGGACAGGTCCGCAACTAATGAAAAACTGTTTTTT
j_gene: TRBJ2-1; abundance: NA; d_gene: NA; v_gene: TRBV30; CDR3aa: CAWDLSAGAGEQFF; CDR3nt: TGTGCCTGGGACCTCAGTGCGGGGGCTGGTGAGCAGTTCTTC
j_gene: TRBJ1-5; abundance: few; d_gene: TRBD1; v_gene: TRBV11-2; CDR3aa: CASSPTGVGQPQHF; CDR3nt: TGTGCCAGCAGCCCAACAGGGGTTGGTCAGCCCCAGCATTTT
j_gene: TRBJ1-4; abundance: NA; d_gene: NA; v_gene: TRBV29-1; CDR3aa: CSGGGGRNEKLFF; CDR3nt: TGCAGCGGTGGGGGCGGCAGAAATGAAAAACTGTTTTTT
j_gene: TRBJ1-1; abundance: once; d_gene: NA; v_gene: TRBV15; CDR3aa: CATSSRRLNTEAFF; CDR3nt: TGTGCCACCAGCTCCCGCAGGTTGAACACTGAAGCTTTCTTT